The TCR beta chain under discussion was sequenced for a study of blood T cell repertoires in COVID-19. V lost 6 bases and J lost 2; bases outside the gene matches: 5. The V gene's germline CDR1 is MNHEY and CDR2 SVGAGI. The CDR3 runs 14 residues. In the source study's methods: Estimation of nucleated cell counts relied on the amplification of reference gene primers. Using immunoSEQ multiplex PCR, the repertoire was profiled, and TCRdb retains in-frame clones only, with some absent. The DNA was the basis for D and trimming; V, J and clone size are from that table. The repertoire holds 89,000 or so clones, with around 85% as singletons.

This receptor was taken from a human donor in a cohort sampled during active COVID-19. Specimen: peripheral blood. This sequence joins TRBV6-5 and TRBJ2-3, with TRBD1 identical over 7 bases. The CDR3 here is CASRTGASTDTQYF. The CDR3, as DNA: TGTGCCAGCAGAACAGGGGCCTCCACAGATACGCAGTATTTT.